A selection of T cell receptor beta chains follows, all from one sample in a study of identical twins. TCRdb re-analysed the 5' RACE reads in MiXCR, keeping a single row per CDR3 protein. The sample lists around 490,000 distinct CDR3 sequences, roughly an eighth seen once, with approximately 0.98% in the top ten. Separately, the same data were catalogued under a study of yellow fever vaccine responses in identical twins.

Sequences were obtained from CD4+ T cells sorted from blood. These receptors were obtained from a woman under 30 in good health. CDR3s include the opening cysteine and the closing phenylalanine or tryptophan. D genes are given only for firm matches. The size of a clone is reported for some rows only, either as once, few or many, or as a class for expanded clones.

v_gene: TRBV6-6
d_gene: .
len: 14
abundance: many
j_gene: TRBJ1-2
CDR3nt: TGTGCCAGCAGTCAGGAAGAAAGAGGCTATGGCTACACCTTC
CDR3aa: CASSQEERGYGYTF

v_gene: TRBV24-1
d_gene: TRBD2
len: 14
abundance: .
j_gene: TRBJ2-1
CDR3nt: TGTGCCACCAGGACAACTAGCGGGAGCGATGAGCAGTTCTTC
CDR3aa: CATRTTSGSDEQFF

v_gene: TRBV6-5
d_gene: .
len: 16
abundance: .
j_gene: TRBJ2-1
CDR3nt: TGTGCCAGCAGTTACTCCGCCATATCCCCCTACAATGAGCAGTTCTTC
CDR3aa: CASSYSAISPYNEQFF

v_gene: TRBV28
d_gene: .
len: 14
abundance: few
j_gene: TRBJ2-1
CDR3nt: TGTGCCAGCAGTTTTGAGACACTTTACAATGAGCAGTTCTTC
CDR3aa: CASSFETLYNEQFF

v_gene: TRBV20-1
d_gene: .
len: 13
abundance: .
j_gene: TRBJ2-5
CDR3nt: TGCAGTGCTAGAGATCCCGGGACAGAGACCCAGTACTTC
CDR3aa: CSARDPGTETQYF

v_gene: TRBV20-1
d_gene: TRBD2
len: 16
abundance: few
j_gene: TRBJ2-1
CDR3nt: TGCAGTGCGCGATCCTTTAGCGGGGGGGCCTACAGAGAGCAGTTCTTC
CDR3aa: CSARSFSGGAYREQFF

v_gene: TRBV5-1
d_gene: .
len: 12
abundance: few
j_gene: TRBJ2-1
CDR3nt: TGCGCCAGCAGCTTTGCAGGGGATGAGCAGTTCTTC
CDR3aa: CASSFAGDEQFF

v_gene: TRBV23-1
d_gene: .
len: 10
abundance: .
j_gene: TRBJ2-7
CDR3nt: TGCGCCAGCACCGTCTACGAGCAGTACTTC
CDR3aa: CASTVYEQYF

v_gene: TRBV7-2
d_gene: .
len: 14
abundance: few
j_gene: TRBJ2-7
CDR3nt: TGTGCCAGCAGCCCCCGAAGGGTTAAATACGAGCAGTACTTC
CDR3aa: CASSPRRVKYEQYF

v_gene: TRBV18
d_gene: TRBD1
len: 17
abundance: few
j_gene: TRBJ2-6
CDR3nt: TGTGCCAGCTCACCTGAATCGACAGGGACAGGGGCCAACGTCCTGACTTTC
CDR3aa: CASSPESTGTGANVLTF

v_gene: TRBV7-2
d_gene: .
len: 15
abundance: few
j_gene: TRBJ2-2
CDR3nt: TGTGCCAGCAGCTTATCCAGGGTGAACACCGGGGAGCTGTTTTTT
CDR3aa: CASSLSRVNTGELFF

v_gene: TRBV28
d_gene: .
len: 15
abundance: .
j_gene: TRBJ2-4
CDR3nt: TGTGCCAGCAGTTCCCAAGGACTAGCCAAAAACATTCAGTACTTC
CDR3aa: CASSSQGLAKNIQYF

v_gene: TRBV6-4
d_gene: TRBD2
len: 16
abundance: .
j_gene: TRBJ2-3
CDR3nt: TGTGCCAGCAGTCCCTTAGCGGGGGGGACCACAGATACGCAGTATTTT
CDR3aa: CASSPLAGGTTDTQYF

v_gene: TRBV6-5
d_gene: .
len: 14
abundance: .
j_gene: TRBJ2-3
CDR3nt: TGTGCCAGCAGTTCGACCGTCACCAGCGATACGCAGTATTTT
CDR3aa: CASSSTVTSDTQYF

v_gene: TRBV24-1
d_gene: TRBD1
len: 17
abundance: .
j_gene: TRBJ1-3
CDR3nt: TGTGCCACCAGTGACCTCGGACGGACAGGGTTCGGAAACACCATATATTTT
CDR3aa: CATSDLGRTGFGNTIYF

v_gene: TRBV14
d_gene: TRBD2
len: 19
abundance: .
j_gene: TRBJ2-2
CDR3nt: TGTGCCAGCAGCCAATCACTAGCGGGGTGGTATCGGGCCACCGGGGAGCTGTTTTTT
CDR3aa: CASSQSLAGWYRATGELFF

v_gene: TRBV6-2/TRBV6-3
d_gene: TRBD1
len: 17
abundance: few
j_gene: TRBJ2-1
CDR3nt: TGTGCCAGCAGCCGGCGTTGGACAGGGGGCCTCTACAATGAGCAGTTCTTC
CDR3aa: CASSRRWTGGLYNEQFF

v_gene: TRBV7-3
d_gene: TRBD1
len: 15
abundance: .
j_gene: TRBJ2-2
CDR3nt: TGTGCCAGCAGCCCGGACAGGGCTGACACCGGGGAGCTGTTTTTT
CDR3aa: CASSPDRADTGELFF

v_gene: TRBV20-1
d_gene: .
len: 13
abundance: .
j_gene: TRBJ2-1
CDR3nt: TGCAGTGCCGCCCCGCAGGGGCTGAATGAGCAGTTCTTC
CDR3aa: CSAAPQGLNEQFF

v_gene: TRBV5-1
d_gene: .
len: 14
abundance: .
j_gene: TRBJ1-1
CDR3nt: TGCGCCAGCGGATCCGGGACGGGGAATAAGGAAGCTTTCTTT
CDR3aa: CASGSGTGNKEAFF

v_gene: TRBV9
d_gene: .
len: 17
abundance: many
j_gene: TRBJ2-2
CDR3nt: TGTGCCAGCAGTGGGGGCGGAGGCGGGGCGAACACCGGGGAGCTGTTTTTT
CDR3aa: CASSGGGGGANTGELFF

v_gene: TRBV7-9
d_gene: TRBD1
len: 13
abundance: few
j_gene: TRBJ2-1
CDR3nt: TGTGCCAGCAGCCTGGACAGGGGACATGAGCAGTTCTTC
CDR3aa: CASSLDRGHEQFF

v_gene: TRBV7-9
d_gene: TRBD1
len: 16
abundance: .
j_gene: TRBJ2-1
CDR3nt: TGTGCCAGCAGCCCCTACCGGGACAGGGACTACAATGAGCAGTTCTTC
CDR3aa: CASSPYRDRDYNEQFF

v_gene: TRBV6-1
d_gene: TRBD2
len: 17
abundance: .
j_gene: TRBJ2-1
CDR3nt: TGTGCCAGCAGGCGACAGGGCCTAGCGGGGGGATACAATGAGCAGTTCTTC
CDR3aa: CASRRQGLAGGYNEQFF

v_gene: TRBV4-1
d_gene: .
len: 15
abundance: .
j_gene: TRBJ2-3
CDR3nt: TGCGCCAGCAGCCTCTCGATAACTAGCACAGATACGCAGTATTTT
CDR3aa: CASSLSITSTDTQYF

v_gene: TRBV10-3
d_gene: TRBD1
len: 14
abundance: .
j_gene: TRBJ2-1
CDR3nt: TGTGCCATCAGTCCCGGGACAGCGAGCAATGAGCAGTTCTTC
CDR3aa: CAISPGTASNEQFF